The 6 T cell receptor beta chains below were found in one sample sequenced in a study of blood T cell repertoires in COVID-19. Libraries were prepared by immunoSEQ multiplex PCR; TCRdb keeps only in-frame clonotypes and omits some of them. The sample gives a few hundred thousand clones, around 85% of which show up once; about 2.7% is in the top ten. The source material was PBMCs or T cells enriched from blood (not recorded which). These receptors all come from a woman between 45 and 60 years old who had recovered from COVID-19.

This clone showed up just once. V usage is TRBV28 and J usage is TRBJ1-3; TRBD1 agrees at 9 bases. The length of the CDR3 is 16 residues. Per the germline V gene, CDR1 is MDHEN and CDR2 is SYDVKM. J lost 1 base, V lost 1 base, and 2 bases had no gene match. The CDR3 here is CASSLFGTGSGNTIYF. In DNA form, the CDR3 reads TGTGCCAGCAGTTTATTTGGGACAGGGTCTGGAAACACCATATATTTT.

V and J are TRBV7-9 and TRBJ1-1; the match to TRBD1 covers 8 bases. Germline CDR1 and CDR2: SEHNR and FQNEAQ (reference sequence). Unmatched junction bases numbered 21, after V lost 5 bases and J lost 10 bases. The CDR3 runs to 17 residues. The CDR3 bases are TGTGCCAGCAGCCAAGGTCCCCAGGGGGCTACAGGGATTCGAGCTTTCTTT. Protein product: CASSQGPQGATGIRAFF. Together with reference TRBV7-9 and TRBJ1-1, the CDR3 gives the full variable domain: DTGVSQNPRHKITKRGQNVTFRCDPISEHNRLYWYRQTLGQGPEFLTYFQNEAQLEKSRLLSDRFSAERPKGSFSTLEIQRTEQGDSAMYLCASSQGPQGATGIRAFFGQGTRLTVV.

The genes are TRBV18 and TRBJ2-5; TRBD1 might be the D (5 bases). The germline gives CDR1 KGHSH, CDR2 LQKENI. The length of the CDR3 is 13 residues. V gave up 0 bases and J gave up 5 bases, with 7 bases separating them. The CDR3 is CASSPPPGETQYF. The DNA of the CDR3 is TGTGCCAGCTCACCACCTCCAGGGGAGACCCAGTACTTC.

The chain links TRBV28 to TRBJ2-5; 7 bases map to TRBD2. The trim removed 5 bases at V and 5 bases at J, leaving 14 bases unmatched. This CDR3 contains 16 residues. Germline CDR1 reads MDHEN; CDR2 reads SYDVKM. CDR3: CASSHGGGLRIETQYF. DNA for the CDR3: TGTGCCAGCAGTCATGGGGGGGGACTAAGAATCGAGACCCAGTACTTC.

DNA for the CDR3: TGTGCCAGCAGTGTTTTGGAGGGTAACACTGAAGCTTTCTTT. Translating gives CASSVLEGNTEAFF. The chain combines TRBV2 with TRBJ1-1; D gene unclear. The ends were cut back, 4 bases at V and 2 bases at J, with 11 bases in the middle. CDR1 and CDR2 (germline): SNHLY, FYNNEI. This CDR3 spans 14 amino acids.

The V gene is TRBV12-5, the J gene TRBJ2-5; perhaps TRBD2 as D (6 bases). The CDR3 contains 13 residues. Per germline, CDR1 LGHNT and CDR2 FRNRAP. V gave up 5 bases and J gave up 4 bases, with 11 bases separating them. The CDR3 loop is CASGTGEGETQYF. In DNA, the CDR3 is TGTGCTAGTGGTACGGGAGAGGGAGAGACCCAGTACTTC.